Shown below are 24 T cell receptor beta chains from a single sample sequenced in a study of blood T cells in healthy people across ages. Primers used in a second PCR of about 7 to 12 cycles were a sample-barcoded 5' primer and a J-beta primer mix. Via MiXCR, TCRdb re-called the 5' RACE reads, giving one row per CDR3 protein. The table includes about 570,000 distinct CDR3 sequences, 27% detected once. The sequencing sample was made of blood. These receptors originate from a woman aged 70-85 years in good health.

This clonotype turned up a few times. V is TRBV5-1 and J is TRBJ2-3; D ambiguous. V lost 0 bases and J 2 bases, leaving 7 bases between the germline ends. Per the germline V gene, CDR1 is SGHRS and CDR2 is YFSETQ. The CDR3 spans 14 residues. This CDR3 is CASSLEAPTDTQYF. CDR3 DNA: TGCGCCAGCAGCTTGGAGGCCCCCACAGATACGCAGTATTTT.

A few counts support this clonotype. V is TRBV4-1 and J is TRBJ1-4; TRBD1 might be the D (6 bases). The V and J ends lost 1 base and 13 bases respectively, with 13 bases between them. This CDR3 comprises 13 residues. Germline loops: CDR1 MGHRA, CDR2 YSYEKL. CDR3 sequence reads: CASSQGGGRLLFF. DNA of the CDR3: TGCGCCAGCAGCCAAGGGGGGGGCAGATTACTGTTTTTT.

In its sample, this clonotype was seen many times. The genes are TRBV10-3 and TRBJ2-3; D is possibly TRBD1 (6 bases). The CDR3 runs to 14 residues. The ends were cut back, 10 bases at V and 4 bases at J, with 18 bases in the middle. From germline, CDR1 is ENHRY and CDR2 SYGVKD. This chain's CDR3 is CATQGTALADTQYF. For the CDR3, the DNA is TGTGCCACCCAGGGGACCGCTCTGGCAGATACGCAGTATTTT.

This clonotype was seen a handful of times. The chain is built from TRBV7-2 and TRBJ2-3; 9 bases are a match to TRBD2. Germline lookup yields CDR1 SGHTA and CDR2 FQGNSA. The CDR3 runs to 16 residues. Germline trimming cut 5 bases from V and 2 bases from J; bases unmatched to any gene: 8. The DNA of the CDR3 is TGTGCCAGCAGCCCCCAAGTAGCGGGGGCCACAGATACGCAGTATTTT. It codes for CASSPQVAGATDTQYF.

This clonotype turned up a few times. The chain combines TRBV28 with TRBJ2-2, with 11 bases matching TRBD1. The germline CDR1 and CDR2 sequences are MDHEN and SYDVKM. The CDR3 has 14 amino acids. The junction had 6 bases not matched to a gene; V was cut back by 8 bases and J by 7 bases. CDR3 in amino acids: CASSGQGDGGELFF. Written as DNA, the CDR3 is TGTGCCAGCTCGGGACAGGGGGATGGCGGGGAGCTGTTTTTT. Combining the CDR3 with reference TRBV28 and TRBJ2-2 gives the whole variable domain DVKVTQSSRYLVKRTGEKVFLECVQDMDHENMFWYRQDPGLGLRLIYFSYDVKMKEKGDIPEGYSVSREKKERFSLILESASTNQTSMYLCASSGQGDGGELFFGEGSRLTVL.

In DNA form, the CDR3 reads TGCAGTGCTAGAGCCCCACTAGCGGGGGGGGGAGAGACCCAGTACTTC. It is translated as CSARAPLAGGGETQYF. The V call is TRBV20-1, the J call TRBJ2-5, with 13 bases lining up with TRBD2. Germline V gene lookup returns CDR1 DFQATT and CDR2 SNEGSKA (reference sequence). The ends lost 1 base at V and 4 bases at J; junction bases unmatched: 6. The CDR3 is 16 amino acids.

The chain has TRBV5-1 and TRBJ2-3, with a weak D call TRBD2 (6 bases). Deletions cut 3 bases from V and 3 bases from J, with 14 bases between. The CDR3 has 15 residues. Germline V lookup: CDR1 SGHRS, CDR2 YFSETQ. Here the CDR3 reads CASSYLATLTDTQYF. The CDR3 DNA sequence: TGCGCCAGCAGCTATCTAGCGACTCTAACAGATACGCAGTATTTT.

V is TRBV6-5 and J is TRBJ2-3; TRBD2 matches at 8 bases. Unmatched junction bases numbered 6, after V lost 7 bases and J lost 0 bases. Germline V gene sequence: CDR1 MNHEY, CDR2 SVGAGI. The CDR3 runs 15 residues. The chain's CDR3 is CASTPGGTSTDTQYF. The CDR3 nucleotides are TGTGCCAGCACCCCGGGGGGGACTAGCACAGATACGCAGTATTTT.

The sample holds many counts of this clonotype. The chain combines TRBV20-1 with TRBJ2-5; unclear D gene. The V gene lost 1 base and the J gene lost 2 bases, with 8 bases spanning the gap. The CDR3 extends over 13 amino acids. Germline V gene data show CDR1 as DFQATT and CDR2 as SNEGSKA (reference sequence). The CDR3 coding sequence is TGCAGTGCTAGAGCGGGCAGTCAAGAGACCCAGTACTTC. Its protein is CSARAGSQETQYF.

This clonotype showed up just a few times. The CDR3: CASSLQTDGSTQYF. The CDR3 DNA reads TGTGCCAGCAGCCTCCAAACCGACGGTAGTACGCAGTATTTT. The chain couples TRBV3-1 to TRBJ2-3; D gene ambiguous. V was pared by 4 bases and J by 8 bases, with 16 bases between. This CDR3 region has 14 residues. CDR1 is LGHDT, CDR2 YNNKEL, per germline (reference sequence).

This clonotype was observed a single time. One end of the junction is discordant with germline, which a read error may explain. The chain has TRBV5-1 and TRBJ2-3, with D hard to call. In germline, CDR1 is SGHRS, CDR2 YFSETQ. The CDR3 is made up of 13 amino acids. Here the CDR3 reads CACSLELGDTQYF. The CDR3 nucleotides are TGCGCCTGCAGCTTGGAATTGGGAGATACGCAGTATTTT.

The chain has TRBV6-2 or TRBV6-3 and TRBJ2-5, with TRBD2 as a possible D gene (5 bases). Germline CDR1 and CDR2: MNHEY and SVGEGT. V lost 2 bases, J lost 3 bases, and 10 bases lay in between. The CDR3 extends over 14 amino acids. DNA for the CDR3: TGTGCCAGCAGTTACCGAGGACTGAAAGAGACCCAGTACTTC. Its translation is CASSYRGLKETQYF.

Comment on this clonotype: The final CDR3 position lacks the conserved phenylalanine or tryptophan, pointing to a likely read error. CDR3 sequence reads: CASGLSTGGTEAFL. CDR3 nucleotides: TGTGCTAGTGGTTTGTCCACGGGGGGAACTGAAGCTTTCCTT. The chain couples TRBV12-5 to TRBJ1-1; D might be TRBD1 (5 bases). Germline assignment: CDR1 LGHNT and CDR2 FRNRAP. The germline V and J ends were trimmed by 2 bases and 5 bases, with 12 bases remaining between them. The CDR3 is 14 amino acids.

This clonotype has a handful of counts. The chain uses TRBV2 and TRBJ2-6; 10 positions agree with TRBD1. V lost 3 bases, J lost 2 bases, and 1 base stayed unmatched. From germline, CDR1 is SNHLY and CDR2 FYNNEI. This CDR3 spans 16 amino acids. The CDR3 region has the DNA TGTGCCAGCAGTGAGACAGGGGGCACTGGGGCCAACGTCCTGACTTTC. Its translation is CASSETGGTGANVLTF.

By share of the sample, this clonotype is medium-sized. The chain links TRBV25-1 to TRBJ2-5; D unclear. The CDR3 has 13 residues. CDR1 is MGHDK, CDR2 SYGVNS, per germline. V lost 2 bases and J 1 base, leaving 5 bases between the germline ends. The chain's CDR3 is CASSEMGQETQYF. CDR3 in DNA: TGTGCCAGCAGTGAAATGGGCCAAGAGACCCAGTACTTC.

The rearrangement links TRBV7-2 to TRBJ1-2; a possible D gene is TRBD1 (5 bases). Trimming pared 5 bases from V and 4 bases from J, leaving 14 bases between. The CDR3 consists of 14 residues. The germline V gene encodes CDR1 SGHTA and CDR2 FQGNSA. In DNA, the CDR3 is TGTGCCAGCAGCCTTGCGCGGGGGACCTATGGCTACACCTTC. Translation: CASSLARGTYGYTF. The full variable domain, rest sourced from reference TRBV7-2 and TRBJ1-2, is GAGVSQSPSNKVTEKGKDVELRCDPISGHTALYWYRQSLGQGLEFLIYFQGNSAPDKSGLPSDRFSAERTGGSVSTLTIQRTQQEDSAVYLCASSLARGTYGYTFGSGTRLTVV.

The chain's CDR3 is CASSLWDSQETQYF. The CDR3 region has the DNA TGTGCCAGCAGTTTATGGGACTCCCAAGAGACCCAGTACTTC. This chain uses TRBV12-3 or TRBV12-4 with TRBJ2-1; a weak D match, TRBD2 (6 bases). The DNA matches TRBJ2-5 better at its end, which makes the J call doubtful. This CDR3 contains 14 residues.

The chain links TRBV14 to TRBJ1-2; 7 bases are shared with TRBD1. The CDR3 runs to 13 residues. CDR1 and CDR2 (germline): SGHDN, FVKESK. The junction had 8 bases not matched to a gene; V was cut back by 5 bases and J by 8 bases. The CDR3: CASSCLQGYGYTF. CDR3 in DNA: TGTGCCAGCAGCTGTTTACAGGGGTACGGCTACACCTTC.

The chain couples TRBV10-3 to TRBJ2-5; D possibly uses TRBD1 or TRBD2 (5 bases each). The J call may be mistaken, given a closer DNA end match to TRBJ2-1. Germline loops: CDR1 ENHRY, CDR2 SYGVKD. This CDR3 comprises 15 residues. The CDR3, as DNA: TGTGCCATCAGCGCCGGGACCCTAACCTACAATGAGCAGTTCTTC. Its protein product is CAISAGTLTYNEQFF.

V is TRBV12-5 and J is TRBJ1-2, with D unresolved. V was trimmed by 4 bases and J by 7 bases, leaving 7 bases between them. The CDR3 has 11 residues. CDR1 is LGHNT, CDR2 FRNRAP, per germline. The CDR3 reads CASGSGFGYTF. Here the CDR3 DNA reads TGTGCTAGTGGTTCGGGGTTTGGCTACACCTTC.

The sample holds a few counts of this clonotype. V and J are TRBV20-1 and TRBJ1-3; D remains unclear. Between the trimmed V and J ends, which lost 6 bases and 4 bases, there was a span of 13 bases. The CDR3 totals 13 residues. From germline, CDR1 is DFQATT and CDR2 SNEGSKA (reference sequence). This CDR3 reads CSAPRGAGNTIYF. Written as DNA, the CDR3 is TGCAGTGCCCCGCGCGGCGCAGGAAACACCATATATTTT.

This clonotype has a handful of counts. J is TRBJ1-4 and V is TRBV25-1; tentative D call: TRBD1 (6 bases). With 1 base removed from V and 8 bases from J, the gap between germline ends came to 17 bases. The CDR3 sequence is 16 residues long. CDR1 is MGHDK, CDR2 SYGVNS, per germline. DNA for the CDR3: TGTGCCAGCAGTGAATGGATCGGGGGGCTTGGGGAAAAACTGTTTTTT. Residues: CASSEWIGGLGEKLFF.

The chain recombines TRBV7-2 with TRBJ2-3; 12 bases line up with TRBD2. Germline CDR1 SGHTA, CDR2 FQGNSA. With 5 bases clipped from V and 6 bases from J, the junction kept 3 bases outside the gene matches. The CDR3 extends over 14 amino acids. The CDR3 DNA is TGTGCCAGCAGCGCCACTAGCGGGGGGGATACGCAGTATTTT. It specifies CASSATSGGDTQYF. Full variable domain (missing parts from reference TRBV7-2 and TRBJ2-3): GAGVSQSPSNKVTEKGKDVELRCDPISGHTALYWYRQSLGQGLEFLIYFQGNSAPDKSGLPSDRFSAERTGGSVSTLTIQRTQQEDSAVYLCASSATSGGDTQYFGPGTRLTVL.

The CDR3 region has the DNA TGTGCCAGCAGCCCTCGCCGGGTGACTAGCGGGGGGGATTCCGGGGAGCTGTTTTTT. Translating gives CASSPRRVTSGGDSGELFF. V gene TRBV9 combines with J gene TRBJ2-2; 14 bases align to TRBD2. CDR1 SGDLS and CDR2 YYNGEE come from the germline V gene. The V and J ends lost 4 bases and 6 bases, in that order; junction bases with no gene match: 14. This CDR3 spans 19 amino acids.